This T cell receptor (beta chain) was captured by sequencing in a study of blood T cell repertoires in COVID-19. Study background: Donors in the United States, Italy and Spain gave samples during acute or convalescent COVID-19.

Germline V gene data show CDR1 as MNHEY and CDR2 as SVGEGT. The CDR3 length is 16 residues. The J segment lost 10 bases and the V segment lost 2 bases, leaving 13 bases of the junction unmatched. Which cohort a participant joined came from the clinical history participants gave. Original handling: Estimation of nucleated cell counts relied on the amplification of reference gene primers. Clones were sequenced by immunoSEQ multiplex PCR, and TCRdb holds only the in-frame ones, with some missing. The V and J calls and clone size were taken over from that table, and D and trimming were inferred from the DNA. The table includes over 100,000 clones, around 84% detected once.

The chain couples TRBV6-2 or TRBV6-3 to TRBJ2-1; TRBD2 matches 8 bases. The sample was PBMCs or T cells enriched from blood (not recorded which). The clonotype comes from a woman in her 30s who had recovered from COVID-19. The CDR3 DNA reads TGTGCCAGCAGTTACGGCCGGGGACTAGGGGAGATCGAGCAGTTCTTC. Protein product: CASSYGRGLGEIEQFF.